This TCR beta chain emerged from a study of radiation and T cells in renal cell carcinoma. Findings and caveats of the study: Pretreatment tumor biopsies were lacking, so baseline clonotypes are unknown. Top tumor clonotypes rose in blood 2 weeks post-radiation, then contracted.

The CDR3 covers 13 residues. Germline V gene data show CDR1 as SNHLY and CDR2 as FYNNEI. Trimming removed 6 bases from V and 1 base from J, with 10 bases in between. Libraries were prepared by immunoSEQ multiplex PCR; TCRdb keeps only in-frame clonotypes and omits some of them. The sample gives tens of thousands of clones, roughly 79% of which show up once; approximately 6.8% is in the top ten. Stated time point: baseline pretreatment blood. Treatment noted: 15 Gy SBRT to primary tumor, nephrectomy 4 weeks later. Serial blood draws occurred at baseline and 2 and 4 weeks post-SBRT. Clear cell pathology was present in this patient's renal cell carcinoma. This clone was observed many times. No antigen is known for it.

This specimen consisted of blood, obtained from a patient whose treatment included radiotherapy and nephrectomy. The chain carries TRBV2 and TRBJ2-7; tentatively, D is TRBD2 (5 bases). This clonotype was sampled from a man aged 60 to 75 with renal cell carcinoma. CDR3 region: CASRDWHSYEQYF. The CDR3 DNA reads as TGTGCCAGCAGGGACTGGCATTCCTACGAGCAGTACTTC.